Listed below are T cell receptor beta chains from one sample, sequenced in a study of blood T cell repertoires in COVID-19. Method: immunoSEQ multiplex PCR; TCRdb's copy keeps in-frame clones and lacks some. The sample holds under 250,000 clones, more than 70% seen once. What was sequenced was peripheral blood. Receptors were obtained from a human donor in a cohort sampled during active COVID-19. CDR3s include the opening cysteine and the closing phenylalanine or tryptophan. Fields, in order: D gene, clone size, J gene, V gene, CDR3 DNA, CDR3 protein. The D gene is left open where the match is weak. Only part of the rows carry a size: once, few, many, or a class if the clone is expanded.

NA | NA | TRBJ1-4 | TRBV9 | TGTGCCAGCAGCGTAGCTTGGGGCACTAATGAAAAACTGTTTTTT | CASSVAWGTNEKLFF
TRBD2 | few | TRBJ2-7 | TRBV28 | TGTGCCAGTGGTTCTAGCGGCACCTACGAGCAGTACTTC | CASGSSGTYEQYF
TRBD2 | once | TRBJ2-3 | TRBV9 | TGTGCCAGCAGCGTAGTTGGGACTAGCGGGGGGGCCACAGATACGCAGTATTTT | CASSVVGTSGGATDTQYF
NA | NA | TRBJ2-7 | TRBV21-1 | TGTGCCAGCAGCCCCTCTCTTTCCCCTCCAGGGTTTGGCTCCTACGAGCAGTACTTC | CASSPSLSPPGFGSYEQYF
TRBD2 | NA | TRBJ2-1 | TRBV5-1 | TGCGCCAGCAGCTTGGAGGTGACTAGCGGTTACAATGAGCAGTTCTTC | CASSLEVTSGYNEQFF
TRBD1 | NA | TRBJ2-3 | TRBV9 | TGTGCCAGCAGCGGACACAGGGGAGGCACAGATACGCAGTATTTT | CASSGHRGGTDTQYF
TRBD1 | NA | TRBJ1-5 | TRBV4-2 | TGTGCCAGCAGCCAGGGTCCCGGGACAGGGAGTGGCAATCAGCCCCAGCATTTT | CASSQGPGTGSGNQPQHF
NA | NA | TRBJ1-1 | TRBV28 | TGTGCCAGCAGTATCCTGACAGAACCGACCAGAGCTTTCTTT | CASSILTEPTRAFF
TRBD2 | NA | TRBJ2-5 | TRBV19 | TGTGCCAGTAGCCGGTCGGGAGGAGAGACCCAGTACTTC | CASSRSGGETQYF
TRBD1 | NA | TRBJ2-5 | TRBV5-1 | TGCGCCAGCAGCCAGACAGGGGACGTTTGGGAGACCCAGTACTTC | CASSQTGDVWETQYF
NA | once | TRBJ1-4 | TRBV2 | TGTGCCAGCAGTGCCCTGACAGTATCTAATGAAAAACTGTTTTTT | CASSALTVSNEKLFF
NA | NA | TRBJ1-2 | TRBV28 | TGTGCCAGCAGTTTACAGGGGTTTGGCTACACCTTC | CASSLQGFGYTF
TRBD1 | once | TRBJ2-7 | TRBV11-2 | TGTGCCAGCAGCTTAAATCCCGGGACAGGCACCTACGAGCAGTACTTC | CASSLNPGTGTYEQYF
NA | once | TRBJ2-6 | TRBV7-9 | TGTGCCAGCAGAAAGGGAGAATCCAACTCTGGGGCCAACGTCCTGACTTTC | CASRKGESNSGANVLTF
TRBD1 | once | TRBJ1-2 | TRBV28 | TGTGCCAGCAGCTCCGGGACAGGGAATGGCTACACCTTC | CASSSGTGNGYTF
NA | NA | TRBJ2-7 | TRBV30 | TGTGGTACCCAGGGGTCCTCCTACGAGCAGTACTTC | CGTQGSSYEQYF
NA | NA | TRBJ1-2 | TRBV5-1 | TGCGCCAGCAGCTTGATCGGGGGAAACTATGGCTACACCTTC | CASSLIGGNYGYTF
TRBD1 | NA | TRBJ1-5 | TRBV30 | TGTGCCTGGAGTGTAGGGGGCCGGCAGCCCCAGCATTTT | CAWSVGGRQPQHF
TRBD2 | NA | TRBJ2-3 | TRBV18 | TGTGCCAGCTCACCATCAGCGGGAGGGTTGGAGTTGGATACGCAGTATTTT | CASSPSAGGLELDTQYF
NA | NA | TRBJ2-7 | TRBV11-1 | TGTGCCAGCAGCCCCGGGGTCAGCTCCTACGAGCAGTACTTC | CASSPGVSSYEQYF
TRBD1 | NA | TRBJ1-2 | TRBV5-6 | TGTGCCAGCAGTCGGGACAGGGGCTCTTGGGGCTACACCTTC | CASSRDRGSWGYTF
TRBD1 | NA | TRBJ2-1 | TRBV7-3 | TGTGCCAGCAGCTCCCGCGGGACAGGGGAACGTGAGCAGTTCTTC | CASSSRGTGEREQFF
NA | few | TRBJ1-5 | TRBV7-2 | TGTGCCAGCAGCTTAGGAAGACTAAGAGACGAACCCCAGCATTTT | CASSLGRLRDEPQHF
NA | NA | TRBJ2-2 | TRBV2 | TGTGCCAGCAGGGGGGGGGCACCGGGTGTGACCGGGGAGCTGTTTTTT | CASRGGAPGVTGELFF
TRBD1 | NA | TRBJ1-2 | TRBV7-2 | TGTGCCAGCAGCACCGAGACAGGGGTTCACTATGGCTACACCTTC | CASSTETGVHYGYTF
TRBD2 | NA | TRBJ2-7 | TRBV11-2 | TGTGCCAGTTCGACTAGCGGGGGTTCCTACGAGCAGTACTTC | CASSTSGGSYEQYF
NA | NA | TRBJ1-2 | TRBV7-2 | TGTGCCAGCAGCCAGGATAGTGGCTATGGCTACACCTTC | CASSQDSGYGYTF
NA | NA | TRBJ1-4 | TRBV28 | TGTGCCAGCAGTTCTCCGAGGAATCGCGGTGAAAAACTGTTTTTT | CASSSPRNRGEKLFF
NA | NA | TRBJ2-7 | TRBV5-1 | TGCGCCAGCAGCTCTGCCGGGATCCCTCCTTACGAGCAGTACTTC | CASSSAGIPPYEQYF
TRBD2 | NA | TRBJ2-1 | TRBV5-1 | TGCGCCAGCAGCGCTATTCCGGGACTAGAAGGCAATGAGCAGTTCTTC | CASSAIPGLEGNEQFF
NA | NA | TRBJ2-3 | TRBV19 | TGTGCCAGTAGTCCGTGGGAGGCAGCTGTCACAGATACGCAGTATTTT | CASSPWEAAVTDTQYF
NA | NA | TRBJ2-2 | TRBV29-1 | TGCAGCTCCGGACACGCCAGCGGGGAGCTGTTTTTT | CSSGHASGELFF
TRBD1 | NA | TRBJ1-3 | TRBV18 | TGTGCCAGCTCACCGACTGGGACAGAGGGAAACACCATATATTTT | CASSPTGTEGNTIYF
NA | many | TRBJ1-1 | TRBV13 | TGTGCCAGCAGGGCCGGGGACACTGAAGCTTTCTTT | CASRAGDTEAFF
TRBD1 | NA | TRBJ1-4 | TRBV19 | TGTGCCAGTAGGGGACAGGGGGCCGATAATGAAAAACTGTTTTTT | CASRGQGADNEKLFF
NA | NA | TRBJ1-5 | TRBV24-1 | TGTGCCACCAGTGACCGGAGCAATCAGCCCCAGCATTTT | CATSDRSNQPQHF
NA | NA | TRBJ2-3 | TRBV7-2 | TGTGCCAGCAGCTTACCAAGCACAGATACGCAGTATTTT | CASSLPSTDTQYF
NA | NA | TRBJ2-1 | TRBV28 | TGTGCCAGCAGTTCGCCGGACAGCTACAATGAGCAGTTCTTC | CASSSPDSYNEQFF
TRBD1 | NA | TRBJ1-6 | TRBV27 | TGTGCCAGCAGCATAAGTGTCGGGACAGGGGGTAATTCACCCCTCCACTTT | CASSISVGTGGNSPLHF